The 27 T cell receptor beta chains below come from one sample, sequenced in a study of cytomegalovirus exposure and HLA in healthy donors. Clones were sequenced by immunoSEQ multiplex PCR, and TCRdb holds only the in-frame ones, with some missing. The table lists about 260,000 clones, around 90% of them singletons, with under 4% in the top ten. The sequencing input was PBMCs. Every receptor here comes from a woman in her twenties or thirties in good health and CMV-seronegative.

This clone was counted at least ten times. The chain has TRBV27 and TRBJ1-1; possibly TRBD1 for D (5 bases). CDR3 size: 15 residues. Per the germline V gene, CDR1 is MNHEY and CDR2 is SMNVEV (reference sequence). The V end was cut by 4 bases, the J end by 7 bases, with 19 bases between. The CDR3 reads CASSSPPDRGVEAFF. The CDR3 region has the DNA TGTGCCAGCAGTTCACCACCCGACCGGGGCGTTGAAGCTTTCTTT.

The chain joins TRBV6-1 to TRBJ2-7; the D is unclear. From germline, CDR1 is MNHNS and CDR2 SASEGT. The V end lost 0 bases, the J end lost 3 bases, and 18 bases lay between the germline ends. The CDR3 length is 17 residues. CDR3 sequence reads: CASSEARLGGEGYEQYF. As DNA, the CDR3 is TGTGCCAGCAGTGAAGCGCGGTTGGGCGGAGAAGGCTACGAGCAGTACTTC.

The CDR3 sequence: CASSEAVGIGDNEQFF. The CDR3 DNA follows: TGTGCCAGCAGTGAAGCGGTGGGTATAGGGGACAATGAGCAGTTCTTC. The chain joins TRBV2 to TRBJ2-1, with a tentative D call TRBD1 (5 bases). Trimming removed 0 bases at V and 5 bases at J, with 14 bases between. The CDR3 consists of 16 residues. Germline V CDR1 and CDR2: SNHLY, FYNNEI.

The rearrangement links TRBV30 to TRBJ2-2; 10 nucleotides line up with TRBD2. With 6 bases clipped from V and 4 bases from J, the junction kept 5 bases outside the gene matches. The CDR3 contains 14 residues. The germline CDR1 and CDR2 sequences are GTSNPN and SVGIG (reference sequence). The CDR3 reads CACDTSGTTGELFF. The CDR3 DNA reads TGTGCCTGCGACACTAGCGGGACCACCGGGGAGCTGTTTTTT.

This clone showed up just a few times. J is TRBJ2-7 and V is TRBV19; no definite D call. This CDR3 comprises 14 residues. V lost 2 bases and J 0 bases, leaving 8 bases between the germline ends. CDR1 and CDR2 (germline): LNHDA, SQIVND (reference sequence). CDR3 protein: CASSIKTGSYEQYF. The CDR3 bases are TGTGCCAGTAGTATAAAGACCGGCTCCTACGAGCAGTACTTC.

The gene calls are TRBV4-1 and TRBJ2-7, with 7 bases fitting TRBD2. The V segment lost 0 bases and the J segment 2 bases; nucleotides outside the gene matches: 10. The CDR3 extends over 17 amino acids. Germline lookup yields CDR1 MGHRA and CDR2 YSYEKL. CDR3 residues: CASSQDGVAGAAYEQYF. The DNA of the CDR3 is TGCGCCAGCAGCCAAGATGGGGTGGCGGGAGCGGCCTACGAGCAGTACTTC.

V gene TRBV28 combines with J gene TRBJ1-1; D possibly corresponds to TRBD1 (5 bases). Per germline, CDR1 MDHEN and CDR2 SYDVKM. V was pared by 3 bases and J by 5 bases, with 13 bases between. The CDR3 totals 14 residues. CDR3 residues: CASSLRDVRTEAFF. The CDR3 DNA reads TGTGCCAGCAGTTTGAGGGACGTCCGAACTGAAGCTTTCTTT.

The chain recombines TRBV30 with TRBJ1-4; 7 nucleotides line up with TRBD1. Trimming removed 2 bases from V and 3 bases from J; junction bases left unmatched: 6. Germline lookup yields CDR1 GTSNPN and CDR2 SVGIG (reference sequence). The CDR3 has 15 residues. DNA of the CDR3: TGTGCCTGGAGTCGGGCCGACAGGGCTAATGAAAAACTGTTTTTT. It specifies CAWSRADRANEKLFF.

The chain links TRBV14 to TRBJ2-3; D remains unclear. The germline V gene encodes CDR1 SGHDN and CDR2 FVKESK. Trimming left V 3 bases short and J 5 bases short, with 6 bases between. The CDR3 loop spans 12 amino acids. CDR3 amino acids: CASSQGLDTQYF. The CDR3 DNA reads as TGTGCCAGCAGCCAGGGTCTAGATACGCAGTATTTT.

The chain combines TRBV2 with TRBJ2-2; 12 bases map to TRBD2. The CDR3 covers 18 residues. CDR1 SNHLY and CDR2 FYNNEI come from the germline V gene. J lost 7 bases, V lost 4 bases, and 13 bases had no gene match. CDR3 DNA: TGTGCCAGCAGTGCCCGGGCGCTAGCGGGAGGGCCTGGCGGGGAGCTGTTTTTT. Protein: CASSARALAGGPGGELFF.

The chain uses TRBV5-4 and TRBJ2-3; D gene ambiguous. Trimming took off 4 bases at V and 0 bases at J, with 12 bases between the two ends. Germline-derived CDR1 and CDR2 are SGHNT and YYREEE (reference sequence). This CDR3 is built from 15 residues. CDR3 in amino acids: CASSLAVSSTDTQYF. The DNA of the CDR3 is TGTGCCAGCAGCCTGGCCGTGTCTAGCACAGATACGCAGTATTTT.

The chain has TRBV5-6 and TRBJ2-7; unclear D gene. V was cut by 0 bases and J by 0 bases, with 7 bases left in between. Germline V gene data show CDR1 as SGHDT and CDR2 as YYEEEE. The CDR3 covers 14 residues. The CDR3 loop reads CASSLVASSYEQYF. The CDR3 nucleotides read TGTGCCAGCAGCTTGGTCGCAAGCTCCTACGAGCAGTACTTC.

The chain carries TRBV2 and TRBJ2-3; TRBD2 matches 12 bases. CDR1 and CDR2 (germline): SNHLY, FYNNEI. Germline trimming cut 6 bases from V and 4 bases from J; bases unmatched to any gene: 14. The CDR3 is 18 residues long. This CDR3 reads CASRGLGASGRAPDTQYF. CDR3 nucleotides: TGTGCCAGCAGGGGGTTAGGGGCTAGCGGGAGGGCCCCAGATACGCAGTATTTT.

This chain connects TRBV2 to TRBJ2-7; 8 nucleotides agree with TRBD2. The V gene's germline CDR1 is SNHLY and CDR2 FYNNEI. The CDR3 runs to 15 residues. After removal of 3 bases from V and 0 bases from J, the junction contained 4 bases not matched to a gene. DNA of the CDR3: TGTGCCAGCAGTGACGGCGGGAGGAGCTCCTACGAGCAGTACTTC. Translation gives CASSDGGRSSYEQYF. The whole variable domain, filled in from reference TRBV2 and TRBJ2-7, reads EPEVTQTPSHQVTQMGQEVILRCVPISNHLYFYWYRQILGQKVEFLVSFYNNEISEKSEIFDDQFSVERPDGSNFTLKIRSTKLEDSAMYFCASSDGGRSSYEQYFGPGTRLTVT.

The chain employs TRBV6-5 and TRBJ2-5; D not certain. CDR1 is MNHEY, CDR2 SVGAGI, per germline. CDR3 length equals 12 residues. V was shortened by 5 bases and J by 0 bases, with 4 bases between the two germline ends. The CDR3 is CASSVDQETQYF. CDR3 DNA: TGTGCCAGCAGTGTGGACCAAGAGACCCAGTACTTC.

CDR3 sequence: CSVAPDRNYGYTF. CDR3 nucleotides: TGCAGCGTTGCCCCAGACAGAAACTATGGCTACACCTTC. This chain uses TRBV29-1 with TRBJ1-2, with D perhaps TRBD1 (5 bases). The CDR3 is made up of 13 amino acids. In germline, CDR1 is SQVTM, CDR2 ANQGSEA. V lost 4 bases, J lost 2 bases, and 11 bases lay in between.

This chain links TRBV27 with TRBJ2-3, with 7 bases fitting TRBD1. The CDR3 covers 14 residues. Looked up from germline, CDR1 is MNHEY and CDR2 is SMNVEV (reference sequence). J lost 1 base, V lost 5 bases, and 3 bases had no gene match. CDR3 coding DNA: TGTGCCAGCAGTCTAGGACAGGGCACAGATACGCAGTATTTT. Encoded protein: CASSLGQGTDTQYF.

V gene TRBV15 combines with J gene TRBJ2-7, with D perhaps TRBD2 (6 bases). In germline, CDR1 is LNHNV, CDR2 YYDKDF (reference sequence). The CDR3 is 14 residues long. Trimming left V 3 bases short and J 6 bases short, with 15 bases between. This CDR3 is CATSRSGGVGEQYF. CDR3 bases: TGTGCCACCAGCAGGTCCGGAGGGGTTGGCGAGCAGTACTTC.

The CDR3 protein is CASSLWGGEYEQYF. In DNA, the CDR3 is TGTGCCAGCAGTTTGTGGGGAGGGGAGTACGAGCAGTACTTC. This rearrangement joins TRBV27 to TRBJ2-7; TRBD2 matches at 7 bases. Germline CDR1 is MNHEY and CDR2 is SMNVEV (reference sequence). Trimming at V came to 3 bases and at J to 4 bases, leaving 6 bases not matched to a gene. This CDR3 has 14 amino acids.

This clone has a handful of counts. The J gene is TRBJ2-1, the V gene TRBV27, with TRBD1 matching 10 bases. V was clipped by 6 bases and J by 4 bases; unmatched bases: 9. CDR3 size: 16 residues. Per germline, CDR1 MNHEY and CDR2 SMNVEV (reference sequence). CDR3: CASRETGTGEYNEQFF. CDR3 nucleotides: TGTGCCAGCAGAGAGACCGGGACAGGGGAGTACAATGAGCAGTTCTTC.

This chain connects TRBV6-1 to TRBJ1-5, with unresolved D. The germline CDR1 and CDR2 sequences are MNHNS and SASEGT. V lost 6 bases to trimming and J lost 8 bases, with 14 bases between them. This CDR3 is 13 amino acids long. CDR3 sequence reads: CASSQSPDEPQHF. The CDR3 DNA is TGTGCCAGCAGCCAAAGTCCCGATGAGCCCCAGCATTTT.

V and J are TRBV7-2 and TRBJ2-5; weak D call: TRBD1 (6 bases). The V gene's germline CDR1 is SGHTA and CDR2 FQGNSA. The CDR3 spans 15 residues. V was pared by 4 bases and J by 1 base, with 13 bases between. CDR3 region: CASSSMTGFQETQYF. CDR3 in DNA: TGTGCCAGCAGCTCCATGACAGGTTTCCAAGAGACCCAGTACTTC.

The chain uses TRBV11-2 and TRBJ2-5; D gene uncertain. The length of the CDR3 is 14 residues. Germline CDR1 SGHAT, CDR2 FQNNGV. Between the trimmed V and J ends, which lost 1 base and 0 bases, there was a span of 6 bases. The CDR3, as DNA: TGTGCCAGCAGCTTAGCCGCGGACCAAGAGACCCAGTACTTC. Its protein product is CASSLAADQETQYF.

This chain links TRBV11-1 with TRBJ2-7; 7 nucleotides line up with TRBD2. CDR1 is SGHAT and CDR2 is FQDESV in the germline V gene (reference sequence). This CDR3 has 14 residues. J lost 5 bases, V lost 4 bases, and 8 bases had no gene match. DNA of the CDR3: TGTGCCAGCAGCTGGAGCGCGGGAGAGAACGAGCAGTACTTC. It translates to CASSWSAGENEQYF.

This rearrangement joins TRBV27 to TRBJ1-4; D remains unclear. The CDR3 loop spans 16 amino acids. Trimming took 6 bases from V and 0 from J, leaving 14 bases between them. Germline CDR1 is MNHEY and CDR2 is SMNVEV (reference sequence). The CDR3 is CASRSGFSSTNEKLFF. The CDR3 DNA reads as TGTGCCAGCAGATCGGGGTTTTCGTCAACTAATGAAAAACTGTTTTTT.

The chain has TRBV27 and TRBJ2-3, with 9 positions matching TRBD1. Germline V lookup: CDR1 MNHEY, CDR2 SMNVEV (reference sequence). The CDR3 runs 15 residues. V lost 6 bases, J lost 6 bases, and 10 bases stayed unmatched. DNA for the CDR3: TGTGCCAGCAGCTTAGGGAGACAGGGGGACGATACGCAGTATTTT. It encodes CASSLGRQGDDTQYF.

The rearrangement links TRBV2 to TRBJ2-5; 9 bases agree with TRBD2. The trim removed 3 bases at V and 2 bases at J, leaving 4 bases unmatched. CDR1 and CDR2 (germline): SNHLY, FYNNEI. The CDR3 contains 15 residues. The CDR3 region is CASSERGGWQETQYF. For the CDR3, the DNA is TGTGCCAGCAGTGAGCGGGGGGGGTGGCAAGAGACCCAGTACTTC. Full variable domain (rest looked up from reference TRBV2 and TRBJ2-5): EPEVTQTPSHQVTQMGQEVILRCVPISNHLYFYWYRQILGQKVEFLVSFYNNEISEKSEIFDDQFSVERPDGSNFTLKIRSTKLEDSAMYFCASSERGGWQETQYFGPGTRLLVL.